The clone carrying this T cell receptor (beta chain) was seen at least ten times. In the source study's methods: Reference gene primer amplification gave nucleated cell count estimates. Profiling relied on immunoSEQ multiplex PCR, and the TCRdb table lists in-frame clones only, not all of them. D and trimming were read from the DNA, whereas the V and J calls and clone size are those reported in that table. This table holds 200,000 or so clones, roughly three quarters found once. The sample is drawn from a study of blood T cell repertoires in COVID-19. Study in general: Samples taken during acute and convalescent COVID-19 were collected in the United States, Italy and Spain. From T cells, B-cell-depleted T cells, or PBMCs came the material, which was cDNA or gDNA.

Germline CDR1 and CDR2: LNHDA and SQIVND (reference sequence). This CDR3 is 13 amino acids long. The V end lost 5 bases, the J end lost 7 bases, and 15 bases lay between the germline ends. The sequenced sample was peripheral blood. The chain combines TRBV19 with TRBJ2-7, with a weak D call TRBD1 (5 bases). The receptor comes from a man in his 60s with active or convalescent COVID-19. The CDR3 DNA reads as TGTGCCAGTAGTGTGACAGTGGGTCAGGAGCAGTACTTC. Translation gives CASSVTVGQEQYF.